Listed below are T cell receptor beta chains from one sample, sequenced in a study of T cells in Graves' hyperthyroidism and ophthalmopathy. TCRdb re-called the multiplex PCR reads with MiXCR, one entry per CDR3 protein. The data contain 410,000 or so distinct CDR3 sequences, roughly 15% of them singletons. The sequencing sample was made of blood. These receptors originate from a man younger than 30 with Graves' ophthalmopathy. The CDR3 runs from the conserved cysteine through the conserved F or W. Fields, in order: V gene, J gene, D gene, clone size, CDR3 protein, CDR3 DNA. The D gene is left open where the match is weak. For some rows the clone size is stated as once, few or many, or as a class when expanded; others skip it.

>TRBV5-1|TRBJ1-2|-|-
CASSNNQGARGYTF
TGCGCCAGCAGCAACAACCAGGGTGCTCGGGGCTACACCTTC
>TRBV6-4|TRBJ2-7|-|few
CASSDKGAYEQYF
TGTGCCAGCAGTGATAAGGGGGCCTACGAGCAGTACTTC
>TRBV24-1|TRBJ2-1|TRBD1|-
CATSDTNRGHEQFF
TGTGCCACCAGTGATACCAACAGGGGTCATGAGCAGTTCTTC
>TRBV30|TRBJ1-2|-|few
CAYGRDAGYTF
TGTGCCTATGGAAGGGACGCTGGCTACACCTTC
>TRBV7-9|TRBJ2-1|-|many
CASSIPFLTLSSYNEQFF
TGTGCCAGCAGCATCCCTTTCCTCACACTTAGCTCCTACAATGAGCAGTTCTTC
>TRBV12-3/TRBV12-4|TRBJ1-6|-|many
CASSLAGRSNSPLHF
TGTGCCAGCAGTTTGGCGGGGCGCAGCAATTCACCCCTCCACTTT
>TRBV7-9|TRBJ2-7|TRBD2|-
CASSLGASGDEQYF
TGTGCCAGCAGCTTAGGGGCTAGCGGCGACGAGCAGTACTTC
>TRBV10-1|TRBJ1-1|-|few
CASSESIGNTEAFF
TGCGCCAGCAGTGAGTCGATCGGGAACACTGAAGCTTTCTTT
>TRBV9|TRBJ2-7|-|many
CASSVESLAHEQYF
TGTGCCAGCAGCGTAGAGTCGCTAGCCCACGAGCAGTACTTC
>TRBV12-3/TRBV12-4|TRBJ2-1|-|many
CASNLADLYNEQFF
TGTGCCAGCAATCTAGCAGACCTCTACAATGAGCAGTTCTTC
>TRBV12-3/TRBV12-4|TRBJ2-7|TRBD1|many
CASSLETGVSYEQYF
TGTGCCAGCAGTTTAGAGACAGGGGTCTCCTACGAGCAGTACTTC
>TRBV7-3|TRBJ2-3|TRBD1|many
CASSSGQAMLDTQYF
TGTGCCAGCAGCTCCGGACAGGCGATGCTAGATACGCAGTATTTT
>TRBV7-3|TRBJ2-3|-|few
CASSGSPADTQYF
TGTGCCAGCAGCGGGAGCCCCGCAGATACGCAGTATTTT
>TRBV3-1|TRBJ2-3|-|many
CASSQESPSGTDTQYF
TGTGCCAGCAGCCAAGAGAGCCCCTCGGGCACAGATACGCAGTATTTT
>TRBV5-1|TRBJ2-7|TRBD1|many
CASSLGDRRDYEQYF
TGCGCCAGCAGCTTGGGGGACAGGAGGGACTACGAGCAGTACTTC
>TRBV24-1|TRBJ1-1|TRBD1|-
CATSYSTGTGGITEAFF
TGTGCCACCAGTTATTCCACCGGGACAGGGGGAATCACTGAAGCTTTCTTT
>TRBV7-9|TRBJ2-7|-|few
CASSLEAGLYEQYF
TGTGCCAGCAGCTTAGAGGCAGGCCTCTACGAGCAGTACTTC
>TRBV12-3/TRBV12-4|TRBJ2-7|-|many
CASSFGDWDEQYF
TGTGCCAGCAGTTTCGGGGACTGGGACGAGCAGTACTTC
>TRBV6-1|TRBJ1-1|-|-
CASSDPRVFF
TGTGCCAGCAGTGATCCCCGAGTTTTCTTT
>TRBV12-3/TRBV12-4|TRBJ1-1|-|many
CASGKGRALNTEAFF
TGTGCCAGCGGCAAAGGAAGGGCGTTGAACACTGAAGCTTTCTTT